This T cell receptor beta chain emerged from a study of lymphopenia after photon versus proton radiotherapy. This CDR3 spans 14 amino acids. Germline V gives CDR1 MNHNS, CDR2 SASEGT. V trimming: 6 bases; J trimming: 9 bases; junction bases outside the gene matches: 13. This table comes from immunoSEQ multiplex PCR, and its TCRdb copy is limited to in-frame clones, with some not included. This sample has 45,000 to 65,000 clones, with around 88% found just once. This clone was counted only a few times. The V and J genes are TRBV6-1 and TRBJ1-1, with 7 bases aligning to TRBD1. The TCR comes from a man aged 45 to 65 with gastric cancer. The source was peripheral blood, collected from a patient treated with photon-based radiotherapy. The CDR3: CASRPRTGWSQAFF. Written as DNA, the CDR3 is TGTGCCAGCAGACCTAGGACAGGTTGGTCCCAAGCTTTCTTT.